Below are 9 T cell receptor beta chains sequenced from a single sample in a study of identical twins. TCRdb redid the calling of the 5' RACE reads with MiXCR, one entry per CDR3 protein. The table includes 1.5 million to 2 million distinct CDR3 sequences, about 32% detected once. The sequenced material came from cord blood. Source of these receptors: a newborn girl in good health.

The V gene is TRBV4-2, the J gene TRBJ1-1; a possible D gene is TRBD1 (6 bases). Trimming stripped 1 base from V and 2 bases from J, with 11 bases between. Germline V gene data show CDR1 as LGHNA and CDR2 as YNFKEQ. CDR3 length: 15 amino acids. The CDR3 nucleotides read TGTGCCAGCAGCCAAGCTAACAGGGCTAACACTGAAGCTTTCTTT. This gives the protein CASSQANRANTEAFF.

This clonotype was detected a few times. The chain joins TRBV11-2 to TRBJ2-1, with TRBD2 matching 8 bases. Germline V CDR1 and CDR2: SGHAT, FQNNGV. The J segment lost 0 bases and the V segment lost 3 bases, leaving 10 bases of the junction unmatched. This CDR3 spans 18 amino acids. The CDR3 here is CASSLAGVGGGSYNEQFF. For the CDR3, the DNA is TGTGCCAGCAGCTTGGCTGGGGTCGGGGGGGGCTCCTACAATGAGCAGTTCTTC.

The rearrangement joins TRBV20-1 to TRBJ1-4; TRBD1 matches at 7 bases. CDR1 DFQATT and CDR2 SNEGSKA come from the germline V gene (reference sequence). The CDR3 totals 19 residues. J lost 7 bases, V lost 0 bases, and 20 bases had no gene match. CDR3 loop: CSARDLSGQTVDGREKLFF. CDR3 nucleotide sequence: TGCAGTGCTAGAGATCTCTCGGGACAGACGGTGGACGGACGTGAAAAACTGTTTTTT.

The V and J genes are TRBV20-1 and TRBJ1-3; D possibly corresponds to TRBD1 (6 bases). CDR1 is DFQATT, CDR2 SNEGSKA, per germline (reference sequence). The CDR3 loop spans 13 amino acids. The ends were cut back, 6 bases at V and 8 bases at J, with 17 bases in the middle. Written as DNA, the CDR3 is TGCAGTGCAGATTCGGACAGCTCGGACACCATATATTTT. This gives the protein CSADSDSSDTIYF.

The genes are TRBV20-1 and TRBJ1-1; D remains unclear. The V end was cut by 2 bases, the J end by 1 base, with 14 bases between. The CDR3 is made up of 15 amino acids. The V gene's germline CDR1 is DFQATT and CDR2 SNEGSKA (reference sequence). The CDR3 sequence is CSARRGRISNTEAFF. Here the CDR3 DNA reads TGCAGTGCTAGACGCGGACGGATCTCGAACACTGAAGCTTTCTTT.

Only a few counts were recorded for this clonotype. This chain links TRBV29-1 with TRBJ2-5, with 10 nucleotides matching TRBD2. J was trimmed by 11 bases and V by 5 bases; bases with no gene match: 17. The CDR3 runs to 15 residues. Germline V lookup: CDR1 SQVTM, CDR2 ANQGSEA. In DNA form, the CDR3 reads TGCAGCGTTAGGGCTAGCGGGGGTTCATACAATGAGCAGTACTTC. Residues: CSVRASGGSYNEQYF.

The table lists this clonotype with a few counts. This chain joins TRBV4-2 and TRBJ2-5, with TRBD1 as a possible D gene (6 bases). Germline V gives CDR1 LGHNA, CDR2 YNFKEQ. The length of the CDR3 is 16 residues. The V end was cut by 2 bases, the J end by 2 bases, with 15 bases between. CDR3 coding DNA: TGTGCCAGCAGCCAAAACAGGGTGAGGGGACAAGAGACCCAGTACTTC. Translating it yields CASSQNRVRGQETQYF.

The chain has TRBV4-2 and TRBJ2-7, with D perhaps matching TRBD1 (6 bases). Germline V gives CDR1 LGHNA, CDR2 YNFKEQ. The V gene lost 1 base and the J gene lost 7 bases, with 20 bases spanning the gap. This CDR3 has 16 residues. CDR3 amino acids: CASSQVSDSRLWEQYF. The CDR3, as DNA: TGTGCCAGCAGCCAAGTATCGGACAGCCGATTATGGGAGCAGTACTTC.

This clonotype showed up just a few times. This sequence joins TRBV20-1 and TRBJ1-1, with TRBD1 matching 8 bases. CDR1 is DFQATT and CDR2 is SNEGSKA in the germline V gene (reference sequence). Trimming removed 5 bases from V and 9 bases from J; junction bases left unmatched: 2. The CDR3 length is 10 residues. The CDR3 region has the DNA TGCAGTGCTTGGACAGGGCAAGCTTTCTTT. Translating gives CSAWTGQAFF.